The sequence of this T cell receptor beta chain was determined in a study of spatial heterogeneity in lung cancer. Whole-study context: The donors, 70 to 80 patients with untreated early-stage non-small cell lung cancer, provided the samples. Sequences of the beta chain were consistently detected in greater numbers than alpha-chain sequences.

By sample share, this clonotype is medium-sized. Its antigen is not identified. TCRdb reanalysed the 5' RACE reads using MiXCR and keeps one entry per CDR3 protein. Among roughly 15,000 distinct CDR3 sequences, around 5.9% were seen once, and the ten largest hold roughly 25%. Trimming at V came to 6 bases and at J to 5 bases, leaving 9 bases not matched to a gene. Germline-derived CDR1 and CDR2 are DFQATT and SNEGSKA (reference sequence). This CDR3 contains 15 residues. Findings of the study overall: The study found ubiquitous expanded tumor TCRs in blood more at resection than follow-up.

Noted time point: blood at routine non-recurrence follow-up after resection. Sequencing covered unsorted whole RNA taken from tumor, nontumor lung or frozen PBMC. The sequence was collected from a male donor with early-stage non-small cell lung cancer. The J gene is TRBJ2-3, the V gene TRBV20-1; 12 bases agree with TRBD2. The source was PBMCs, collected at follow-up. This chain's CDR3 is CSANPTSGSIDTQYF. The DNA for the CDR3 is TGCAGTGCCAATCCGACTAGCGGGAGTATAGATACGCAGTATTTT.